A single sample gave rise to the 17 T cell receptor beta chains below, sequenced in a study of cytomegalovirus exposure and HLA in healthy donors. 13 Jbeta primers and 60 Vbeta primers were used for the PCR. Assay used: immunoSEQ multiplex PCR; TCRdb lists only in-frame clones, some missing. This table has under 250,000 clones, 85% appearing once. Sequenced material: PBMCs. All receptors come from a woman aged 50 to 60 in good health and CMV-seronegative.

This clone was picked up one time. The rearrangement uses TRBV19 and TRBJ2-7, with D perhaps matching TRBD1 (5 bases). Germline V lookup: CDR1 LNHDA, CDR2 SQIVND (reference sequence). CDR3 size: 12 residues. V was shortened by 1 base and J by 7 bases, with 8 bases between the two germline ends. The CDR3 DNA reads TGTGCCAGTAGTATAGGGGGCGAGGAGCAGTACTTC. This translates into CASSIGGEEQYF.

The V call is TRBV28, the J call TRBJ1-1; TRBD1 matches 7 bases. The V segment lost 6 bases and the J segment 4 bases; nucleotides outside the gene matches: 11. The germline V gene encodes CDR1 MDHEN and CDR2 SYDVKM. The CDR3 is 15 amino acids. The CDR3 nucleotides are TGTGCCAGCAGCTCCGAACAGGGGATCTTCACTGAAGCTTTCTTT. This encodes CASSSEQGIFTEAFF.

This clone has just a few counts. Additional DNA sequences in this sample encode the identical CDR3. J is TRBJ2-1 and V is TRBV9; D possibly corresponds to TRBD2 (6 bases). This CDR3 has 13 amino acids. CDR1 is SGDLS and CDR2 is YYNGEE in the germline V gene. V gave up 7 bases and J gave up 1 base, with 9 bases separating them. The CDR3 loop is CASSGSSYNEQFF. Here the CDR3 DNA reads TGTGCCAGCTCCGGGAGTTCCTACAATGAGCAGTTCTTC.

The chain uses TRBV25-1 and TRBJ2-7; possible D gene TRBD1, 6 bases. Germline V lookup: CDR1 MGHDK, CDR2 SYGVNS. The germline V and J ends were trimmed by 6 bases and 6 bases, with 15 bases remaining between them. This CDR3 spans 13 amino acids. The CDR3 DNA reads TGTGCCAGCAGGAAGACTACAGGGCCCGAGCAGTACTTC. It codes for CASRKTTGPEQYF.

This chain links TRBV27 with TRBJ2-3; 10 nucleotides line up with TRBD2. V lost 5 bases, J lost 1 base, and 18 bases stayed unmatched. Germline V gene data show CDR1 as MNHEY and CDR2 as SMNVEV (reference sequence). This CDR3 is 20 amino acids long. The CDR3 reads CASSPRLGTSATHRTDTQYF. CDR3 DNA: TGTGCCAGCAGTCCGCGTCTTGGGACTAGCGCTACGCATCGCACAGATACGCAGTATTTT.

This clone was found once. The chain couples TRBV30 to TRBJ1-2, with TRBD1 matching 7 bases. The CDR3 is 15 residues long. The junction had 15 bases not matched to a gene; V was cut back by 2 bases and J by 9 bases. Germline V CDR1 and CDR2: GTSNPN, SVGIG (reference sequence). DNA for the CDR3: TGTGCCTGGAGTAGTAGCGGACAGGTCTTCCTACGCTACACCTTC. Protein sequence: CAWSSSGQVFLRYTF.

This chain joins TRBV19 and TRBJ2-7; maybe TRBD1 (5 bases). The germline CDR1 and CDR2 sequences are LNHDA and SQIVND (reference sequence). Between the trimmed V and J ends, which lost 5 bases and 0 bases, there was a span of 11 bases. The length of the CDR3 is 14 residues. For the CDR3, the DNA is TGTGCCAGTAGTGCTTCTGGGGCCTCCTACGAGCAGTACTTC. Residues: CASSASGASYEQYF.

The rearrangement joins TRBV28 to TRBJ1-1; D unclear. V lost 10 bases, J lost 6 bases, and 21 bases lay in between. The CDR3 totals 14 residues. Germline lookup yields CDR1 MDHEN and CDR2 SYDVKM. Here the CDR3 reads CATDDTPFPAEAFF. The CDR3 DNA reads TGTGCCACCGACGACACTCCATTTCCCGCTGAAGCTTTCTTT.

The genes are TRBV27 and TRBJ2-1; TRBD2 agrees at 7 bases. The CDR3 sequence is 16 residues long. Germline V gives CDR1 MNHEY, CDR2 SMNVEV (reference sequence). V was clipped by 1 base and J by 10 bases; unmatched bases: 13. The CDR3 sequence is CASSLWPRENRYEQFF. The DNA of the CDR3 is TGTGCCAGCAGTTTATGGCCGCGGGAGAATAGATACGAGCAGTTCTTC.

The CDR3 bases are TGTGCCAGCAGCTTATCTGGGACAGCCGAAGCTTTCTTT. Protein: CASSLSGTAEAFF. The J gene is TRBJ1-1, the V gene TRBV11-2; the match to TRBD1 covers 7 bases. Unmatched junction bases numbered 5, after V lost 2 bases and J lost 8 bases. CDR3 length: 13 residues. Looked up from germline, CDR1 is SGHAT and CDR2 is FQNNGV.

V is TRBV27 and J is TRBJ1-5, with D uncertain. V was shortened by 8 bases and J by 1 base, with 12 bases between the two germline ends. This CDR3 has 14 residues. CDR1 is MNHEY, CDR2 SMNVEV, per germline (reference sequence). For the CDR3, the DNA is TGTGCCAGCCAGAGAGGCGGGAGCAATCAGCCCCAGCATTTT. Translating gives CASQRGGSNQPQHF.

A few counts support this clone. The chain links TRBV11-2 to TRBJ2-5, with TRBD1 matching over 9 bases. Germline values: CDR1 SGHAT, CDR2 FQNNGV. The CDR3 is made up of 13 amino acids. Unmatched junction bases numbered 2, after V lost 4 bases and J lost 5 bases. CDR3 sequence: CASSSDRGETQYF. For the CDR3, the DNA is TGTGCCAGCAGCTCGGACAGGGGCGAGACCCAGTACTTC.

This chain links TRBV30 with TRBJ2-6; 8 nucleotides align to TRBD1. This CDR3 has 17 residues. Germline V lookup: CDR1 GTSNPN, CDR2 SVGIG (reference sequence). Trimming at V came to 4 bases and at J to 0 bases, leaving 8 bases not matched to a gene. The CDR3 protein is CAWTRDRIASGANVLTF. The CDR3 DNA is TGTGCCTGGACCCGGGACAGGATAGCCTCTGGGGCCAACGTCCTGACTTTC.

The chain uses TRBV15 and TRBJ2-1, with 7 bases lining up with TRBD2. This CDR3 comprises 15 residues. Germline CDR1 is LNHNV and CDR2 is YYDKDF (reference sequence). The V segment lost 4 bases and the J segment 8 bases; nucleotides outside the gene matches: 11. Here the CDR3 DNA reads TGTGCCACCAGCACCGGGACTACCTCAGCCCATGAGCAGTTCTTC. Its translation: CATSTGTTSAHEQFF.

V usage is TRBV27 and J usage is TRBJ2-7; D possibly corresponds to TRBD2 (5 bases). This CDR3 is 14 amino acids long. V lost 5 bases, J lost 6 bases, and 17 bases lay in between. Germline V gene lookup returns CDR1 MNHEY and CDR2 SMNVEV (reference sequence). CDR3 amino acids: CASSTTSTFGEQYF. CDR3 nucleotides: TGTGCCAGCAGTACCACTAGTACTTTCGGCGAGCAGTACTTC.

This clone was detected only once. The chain carries TRBV7-9 and TRBJ2-7; perhaps TRBD1 as D (6 bases). CDR3 length equals 15 residues. CDR1 is SEHNR, CDR2 FQNEAQ, per germline (reference sequence). V lost 1 base to trimming and J lost 0 bases, with 10 bases between them. The CDR3 DNA reads as TGTGCCAGCAGCTTAGGGGGGACAACCTCCTACGAGCAGTACTTC. It specifies CASSLGGTTSYEQYF. Drawing the rest from reference TRBV7-9 and TRBJ2-7, the complete variable domain is DTGVSQNPRHKITKRGQNVTFRCDPISEHNRLYWYRQTLGQGPEFLTYFQNEAQLEKSRLLSDRFSAERPKGSFSTLEIQRTEQGDSAMYLCASSLGGTTSYEQYFGPGTRLTVT.

The chain couples TRBV28 to TRBJ1-2; perhaps TRBD1 as D (5 bases). The CDR3 loop spans 12 amino acids. The germline V and J ends were trimmed by 7 bases and 5 bases, with 11 bases remaining between them. The germline V gene encodes CDR1 MDHEN and CDR2 SYDVKM. The CDR3, as DNA: TGTGCCAGCACCCCTCGGGGGTATGGCTACACCTTC. Translated, it gives CASTPRGYGYTF.